The sequence of this T cell receptor (beta chain) was determined in a study of blood T cell repertoires in COVID-19 (dated by TCRdb to the early 2020s). For the study in its entirety: Samples from collaborators originated in the United States, Italy and Spain and spanned both the acute and convalescent phases of COVID-19. Nearly every sample came with metadata listing a de-identified subject ID, COVID-19 status, age in years and sex. Deeply sampled blood TCRbeta repertoires from subjects exposed to, actively infected with, or recovered from COVID-19 were included in the dataset. HLA class I and class II types, where available, came from metadata supplied by the sample provider rather than from assay-based typing. Samples came from the ongoing ImmuneRACE study (first 160 participants) plus 1,254 subjects from 6 global collaborators. The repertoires were made available in a free public database intended to serve as a resource for research on the immune response to SARS-CoV-2. The prospective study material was composed of cDNA or gDNA derived from T cells, B-cell-depleted T cells, or PBMCs.

TCRbeta CDR3 regions were amplified from genomic DNA using the immunoSEQ Assay, a bias-controlled multiplex PCR. As for how the authors treated the data: The number of nucleated cells in each sample was estimated from the amplification of reference gene primers within the assay. To quantify the absolute abundance of each unique TCRbeta CDR3 rearrangement, sequence reads were collapsed and filtered. For each sample, productive Simpson clonality was calculated by taking the square root of Simpson's diversity index across productive rearrangements. TCRdb mirrors the immuneACCESS table, restricted to in-frame sequences. Some clones are absent from its copies; in checked studies, under half trace to an unresolved V gene, and the reason for the others is unknown. That table gives V, J and clone size, and the DNA gave D and trimming. For this sample there are 250,000 to 300,000 clones; 65% to 85% appear just once. Clones ranked in the top ten supply about 5.7% of the sample.

Whole blood was collected in K2EDTA tubes by collaborating institutions according to the institutions' own protocols. Collaborator samples were shipped for TCRbeta analysis as frozen whole blood, isolated PBMCs, or DNA extracted from either sample type. Summary of the overall study and its limitations: How much clinical and demographic metadata was included differed by source and by participant, and the metadata was provided uncurated.

Cut back by 3 bases and 8 bases, the V and J ends lie 14 bases apart. Inclusive of the bounding cysteine and phenylalanine, the CDR3 is 14 residues long. Only the CDR3 DNA stays, 42 bases, in frame from base 1. The germline V gene sets CDR1 to SGHTS and CDR2 to YDEGEE. About this clone: Its antigen specificity is not known. The sample holds no much larger clone one base away, and base qualities are not on file.

This TCR was recovered from an elderly man with acute or convalescent COVID-19. The material sequenced was peripheral blood. In this chain, TRBV5-8 is recombined with TRBJ1-4, with the identity of the D gene unclear. The CDR3 region reads CASSSTGRVEKLFF. The bases read TGTGCCAGCAGCTCGACCGGGAGGGTCGAAAAACTGTTTTTT.